The rows below give T cell receptor beta chains drawn from one sample of a study of cytomegalovirus exposure and HLA in healthy donors. Sequencing was performed with immunoSEQ multiplex PCR; in TCRdb, only in-frame clones are kept and a portion is missing. The sample yields some 100,000 clones, roughly three quarters seen once. The sample comprised PBMCs. The receptors originated from a female donor in good health and CMV-seropositive. Each CDR3 is given with its conserved first and last residue. D genes are given only for firm matches. For some rows the clone size is stated as once, few or many, or as a class when expanded; others skip it.

V	size	J	D	CDR3	DNA
TRBV7-8	-	TRBJ2-7	-	CASSLLGFSYEQYF	TGTGCCAGCAGCTTATTGGGCTTCTCCTACGAGCAGTACTTC
TRBV27	-	TRBJ1-1	-	CASRRGPIMNTEAFF	TGTGCCAGCAGACGAGGGCCTATCATGAACACTGAAGCCTTCTTT
TRBV10-2	-	TRBJ2-3	TRBD2	CASWGLAGGTSTDTQYF	TGCGCCAGCTGGGGACTAGCGGGGGGAACTAGCACAGATACGCAGTATTTT
TRBV5-6	-	TRBJ1-2	-	CASSLAGGAYGYTF	TGTGCCAGCAGCTTGGCCGGAGGGGCTTATGGCTACACCTTC
TRBV18	-	TRBJ2-5	-	CASSGGTAQETQYF	TGTGCCAGCTCAGGGGGGACAGCCCAAGAGACCCAGTACTTC
TRBV2	few	TRBJ1-6	-	CASIVTVNSPLHF	TGTGCCAGCATCGTTACAGTTAATTCACCCCTCCACTTT
TRBV4-3	-	TRBJ1-5	-	CASSQERANQPQHF	TGCGCCAGCAGCCAAGAGAGGGCAAATCAGCCCCAGCATTTT
TRBV28	-	TRBJ1-3	TRBD1	CASTRDRVNTIYF	TGTGCCAGCACCAGAGACAGGGTAAACACCATATATTTT
TRBV5-1	-	TRBJ1-1	TRBD1	CASSLTGEQEAFF	TGCGCCAGCAGCTTGACAGGGGAGCAGGAAGCTTTCTTT
TRBV6-5	-	TRBJ2-5	TRBD1	CASSESGTEETQYF	TGTGCCAGCAGTGAATCCGGGACAGAAGAGACCCAGTACTTC
TRBV7-2	once	TRBJ1-1	-	CASSLERISEAFF	TGTGCCAGCAGCTTAGAGCGGATCTCTGAAGCTTTCTTT
TRBV30	-	TRBJ2-7	TRBD1	CAWSVWRTGAHEQYF	TGTGCCTGGAGTGTATGGCGGACAGGGGCCCACGAGCAGTACTTC
TRBV15	-	TRBJ2-3	TRBD1	CATSRDRGTGTQYF	TGTGCCACCAGCAGAGATAGGGGGACAGGGACGCAGTATTTT
TRBV15	-	TRBJ2-1	TRBD2	CATSRVTGTSGNEQFF	TGTGCCACCAGCAGAGTAACCGGGACTAGCGGAAATGAGCAGTTCTTC
TRBV19	-	TRBJ1-4	TRBD1	CASRDRGGNEKLFF	TGTGCCAGTAGGGACAGGGGGGGAAATGAAAAACTGTTTTTT
TRBV10-2	-	TRBJ1-3	TRBD1	CASTQTGGSGNTIYF	TGCGCCAGCACTCAGACAGGGGGCTCTGGAAACACCATATATTTT
TRBV5-1	-	TRBJ2-7	-	CASRSGYEQYF	TGCGCCAGCAGATCCGGCTACGAGCAGTACTTC
TRBV21-1	-	TRBJ2-7	-	CASSLRYRGYYEQYF	TGTGCCAGCAGCCTACGCTACAGGGGATACTACGAGCAGTACTTC
TRBV5-1	-	TRBJ2-7	-	CASRASSYEQYF	TGCGCCAGCAGGGCTAGCTCCTACGAGCAGTACTTC
TRBV29-1	-	TRBJ2-1	-	CSVDLHWSPGEQFF	TGCAGCGTTGACTTGCACTGGTCCCCCGGTGAGCAGTTCTTC
TRBV6-1	-	TRBJ1-3	-	CATEGGLGNTIYF	TGTGCCACCGAGGGAGGACTGGGAAACACCATATATTTT
TRBV15	-	TRBJ2-5	-	CATSRDAGEGETQYF	TGTGCCACCAGCAGAGATGCAGGGGAGGGAGAGACCCAGTACTTC
TRBV10-3	-	TRBJ2-1	TRBD2	CAISESGSLAASYNEQFF	TGTGCCATCAGTGAGTCTGGGTCGCTAGCGGCCTCCTACAATGAGCAGTTCTTC
TRBV4-2	-	TRBJ1-6	TRBD1	CASSRTGSLGSPLHF	TGTGCCAGCAGTCGGACAGGGAGTTTAGGTTCACCCCTCCACTTT
TRBV7-9	-	TRBJ2-5	TRBD2	CSSSSGLSGGQETQYF	TGTTCCAGCAGCTCCGGCCTAAGCGGGGGTCAAGAGACCCAGTACTTC
TRBV6-1	-	TRBJ2-7	-	CASSEVGQIYEQYF	TGTGCCAGCAGTGAAGTTGGGCAGATCTACGAGCAGTACTTC
TRBV6-5	-	TRBJ2-3	-	CASSYGRGRPRDTQYF	TGTGCCAGCAGTTACGGGAGGGGGAGGCCAAGGGATACGCAGTATTTT
TRBV9	-	TRBJ2-1	-	CASSVGPTGVSYNEQFF	TGTGCCAGCAGCGTAGGTCCGACGGGAGTATCCTACAATGAGCAGTTCTTC
TRBV27	-	TRBJ1-1	-	CASSPTRLQDEAFF	TGTGCCAGCAGCCCGACTCGCTTACAGGATGAAGCTTTCTTT
TRBV30	-	TRBJ1-1	-	CAWRVAGMVTEAFF	TGTGCCTGGAGGGTGGCGGGTATGGTAACTGAAGCTTTCTTT
TRBV6-5	-	TRBJ1-2	-	CASSYSGRINYGYTF	TGTGCCAGCAGTTACTCGGGGCGGATTAACTATGGCTACACCTTC
TRBV29-1	-	TRBJ1-2	TRBD1	CSVEVVTGRGYGYTF	TGCAGCGTTGAAGTCGTGACAGGGCGAGGCTATGGCTACACCTTC
TRBV2	-	TRBJ2-3	-	CAHQGRGGITDTQYF	TGTGCCCATCAGGGGAGGGGTGGAATCACAGATACGCAGTATTTT
TRBV7-9	few	TRBJ1-5	-	CASSFGRIGDNQPQHF	TGTGCCAGCAGCTTCGGCCGGATTGGAGACAATCAGCCCCAGCATTTT
TRBV9	-	TRBJ2-2	-	CASSAASGSGTGELFF	TGTGCCAGCAGCGCAGCGTCGGGTTCGGGCACCGGGGAGCTGTTTTTT
TRBV23-1	-	TRBJ2-4	-	CASSQAGVGKNIQYF	TGCGCCAGCAGTCAAGCAGGGGTAGGCAAAAACATTCAGTACTTC
TRBV7-9	few	TRBJ1-1	-	CASSEAGVGAQTEAFF	TGTGCCAGCAGCGAAGCTGGGGTGGGGGCGCAAACTGAAGCTTTCTTT
TRBV5-1	-	TRBJ1-1	-	CASSSQAGQVTEFF	TGCGCCAGCAGCTCTCAAGCGGGTCAGGTGACTGAGTTCTTT
TRBV7-2	-	TRBJ2-1	TRBD2	CASSVGAGGPDEQFF	TGTGCCAGCAGCGTAGGGGCGGGAGGGCCTGATGAGCAGTTCTTC
TRBV7-9	-	TRBJ2-1	-	CSSSLAPDTHVYNEQFF	TGTTCCAGCAGCTTAGCGCCGGACACTCACGTCTACAATGAGCAGTTCTTC
TRBV9	-	TRBJ2-6	TRBD1	CASSFRDRASGANVLTF	TGTGCCAGCAGCTTCCGGGACAGGGCCTCTGGGGCCAACGTCCTGACTTTC
TRBV6-5	-	TRBJ1-5	TRBD1	CASSPDRGHQPQHF	TGTGCCAGCAGCCCGGACAGGGGCCATCAGCCCCAGCATTTT
TRBV5-8	-	TRBJ2-7	TRBD1	CASSIGTGGFRSYEQYF	TGTGCCAGCAGCATCGGGACAGGGGGCTTTCGTTCCTACGAGCAGTACTTC
TRBV5-1	-	TRBJ2-2	TRBD1	CASSYRRGLPNTGELFF	TGCGCCAGCAGCTACCGCAGGGGGCTACCAAACACCGGGGAGCTGTTTTTT
TRBV7-8	-	TRBJ2-7	-	CASSLGQHGGHYEQYF	TGTGCCAGCAGCTTAGGGCAACACGGGGGGCACTACGAGCAGTACTTC
TRBV2	-	TRBJ2-5	-	CASSEARLQETQYF	TGTGCCAGCAGTGAGGCGAGGCTCCAAGAGACCCAGTACTTC
TRBV5-1	-	TRBJ2-7	TRBD1	CASSLGDRNYEQYF	TGCGCCAGCAGCTTGGGGGACAGAAACTACGAGCAGTACTTC
TRBV2	-	TRBJ2-7	-	CASRIAETEYF	TGTGCCAGCAGGATAGCGGAAACGGAGTACTTC
TRBV5-3	-	TRBJ2-4	-	CARSSYRYREIQYF	TGTGCCAGAAGCAGCTACCGCTACAGGGAAATTCAGTACTTC
TRBV27	-	TRBJ1-6	-	CASSLGSSYNSPLHF	TGTGCCAGCAGTTTGGGGAGCTCCTATAATTCACCCCTCCACTTT
TRBV2	once	TRBJ2-3	TRBD2	CASGTSRGVNTQYF	TGTGCCAGTGGGACGAGTCGGGGGGTAAATACGCAGTATTTT
TRBV5-1	-	TRBJ2-7	TRBD2	CASSPGTSGRAAF	TGCGCCAGCAGCCCCGGGACTAGCGGGAGGGCCGCCTTC
TRBV2	few	TRBJ1-3	-	CASRRDYTGNTIYF	TGTGCCAGCAGGAGGGATTATACTGGAAACACCATATATTTT